The 14 T cell receptor beta chains given below trace back to one sample, sequenced in a study of glioma-infiltrating T cells after dendritic cell vaccination. Using immunoSEQ multiplex PCR, the repertoire was profiled, and TCRdb retains in-frame clones only, with some absent. The table includes fewer than 50,000 clones, 70% to 85% detected once. The sequenced sample was blood, obtained before dendritic cell vaccination. The receptor set was obtained from a human donor with glioblastoma.

Only one count was recorded for this clone. This chain joins TRBV29-1 and TRBJ1-5, with a tentative D call TRBD1 (6 bases). CDR3 size: 14 residues. Germline lookup yields CDR1 SQVTM and CDR2 ANQGSEA. V was cut by 1 base and J by 7 bases, with 14 bases left in between. CDR3 sequence: CSVEGQGIGQPQHF. In DNA, the CDR3 is TGCAGCGTTGAAGGGCAGGGGATAGGACAGCCCCAGCATTTT.

The chain employs TRBV9 and TRBJ2-1; TRBD2 matches at 10 bases. The CDR3 sequence is 16 residues long. The germline CDR1 and CDR2 sequences are SGDLS and YYNGEE. J lost 8 bases, V lost 0 bases, and 8 bases had no gene match. The CDR3 reads CASSVGPSGGAHEQFF. CDR3 coding DNA: TGTGCCAGCAGCGTAGGACCCAGCGGGGGGGCCCATGAGCAGTTCTTC.

The chain uses TRBV4-2 and TRBJ2-5; 12 bases map to TRBD1. The junction had 4 bases not matched to a gene; V was cut back by 0 bases and J by 5 bases. The CDR3 has 16 residues. Per germline, CDR1 LGHNA and CDR2 YNFKEQ. As DNA, the CDR3 is TGTGCCAGCAGCCAAGATGCGGGACAGGGGGCGGAGACCCAGTACTTC. This sequence encodes CASSQDAGQGAETQYF.

This clone was found a few times. The chain recombines TRBV5-1 with TRBJ2-1; 9 bases map to TRBD2. The CDR3 has 19 residues. Trimming took 0 bases from V and 0 from J; bases not matched to a gene: 10. Germline loops: CDR1 SGHRS, CDR2 YFSETQ. The CDR3 DNA is TGCGCCAGCAGCTTGGAGCGACTAGCGGCCCTGAGCTCCTACAATGAGCAGTTCTTC. The encoded protein is CASSLERLAALSSYNEQFF.

The genes are TRBV14 and TRBJ2-5, with 14 bases lining up with TRBD2. V lost 5 bases to trimming and J lost 1 base; unmatched junction nucleotides: 12. From germline, CDR1 is SGHDN and CDR2 FVKESK. This CDR3 comprises 19 residues. CDR3 sequence (DNA): TGTGCCAGCAGCGGACACCGGACTAGCGGGGGGCAAATCCAAGAGACCCAGTACTTC. Protein: CASSGHRTSGGQIQETQYF.

The gene calls are TRBV11-1 and TRBJ2-5; 9 bases are shared with TRBD2. V was clipped by 5 bases and J by 4 bases; unmatched bases: 11. In germline, CDR1 is SGHAT, CDR2 FQDESV (reference sequence). The CDR3 length is 16 residues. As DNA, the CDR3 is TGTGCCAGCAGCCCCTCCGGGGCGGGGGGGCGAGAGACCCAGTACTTC. This translates into CASSPSGAGGRETQYF.

This chain uses TRBV4-2 with TRBJ1-1; weak D call: TRBD1 (5 bases). With 1 base removed from V and 0 bases from J, the gap between germline ends came to 12 bases. This CDR3 has 16 residues. Germline V lookup: CDR1 LGHNA, CDR2 YNFKEQ. The CDR3 protein is CASSQGRTNLNTEAFF. DNA of the CDR3: TGTGCCAGCAGCCAAGGCAGGACAAACTTGAACACTGAAGCTTTCTTT.

The chain combines TRBV4-2 with TRBJ1-2; 9 nucleotides match TRBD1. V gave up 0 bases and J gave up 5 bases; unmatched junction bases: 16. The CDR3 is 19 residues long. Looked up from germline, CDR1 is LGHNA and CDR2 is YNFKEQ. CDR3 region: CASSQDSSGQGGSAYGYTF. CDR3 coding DNA: TGTGCCAGCAGCCAAGACTCCTCGGGACAGGGAGGATCGGCGTATGGCTACACCTTC.

The rearrangement uses TRBV6-5 and TRBJ2-7, with TRBD1 matching over 8 bases. The V gene end was trimmed by 4 bases and the J gene end by 5 bases; junction bases not matched to a gene: 7. In germline, CDR1 is MNHEY, CDR2 SVGAGI. This CDR3 has 14 residues. The chain's CDR3 is CASSSDRVRHEQYF. CDR3 sequence (DNA): TGTGCCAGCAGTTCGGACAGGGTTCGCCACGAGCAGTACTTC.

The CDR3 bases are TGCGCCAGCAGTGAAAGGTGGCGGGGGGCCAGAGGGACCCAGTACTTC. Translation: CASSERWRGARGTQYF. The V and J genes are TRBV10-2 and TRBJ2-5; 8 bases fit TRBD2. This CDR3 comprises 16 residues. J was trimmed by 7 bases and V by 3 bases; bases with no gene match: 13. Per the germline V gene, CDR1 is WSHSY and CDR2 is SAAADI.

The chain recombines TRBV30 with TRBJ2-2; TRBD1 agrees at 7 bases. Germline loops: CDR1 GTSNPN, CDR2 SVGIG (reference sequence). This CDR3 is 14 amino acids long. V gave up 4 bases and J gave up 2 bases; unmatched junction bases: 4. This CDR3 reads CAWKGQPNTGELFF. The CDR3 DNA is TGTGCCTGGAAGGGACAGCCCAACACCGGGGAGCTGTTTTTT.

The chain's CDR3 is CATYGQDREETGELFF. Here the CDR3 DNA reads TGTGCCACCTACGGACAGGACAGGGAGGAAACCGGGGAGCTGTTTTTT. V is TRBV28 and J is TRBJ2-2, with TRBD1 matching over 8 bases. Trimming at V came to 10 bases and at J to 5 bases, leaving 15 bases not matched to a gene. The CDR3 consists of 16 residues. CDR1 is MDHEN and CDR2 is SYDVKM in the germline V gene.

V gene TRBV5-1 combines with J gene TRBJ2-3; 11 bases are shared with TRBD2. With 4 bases clipped from V and 7 bases from J, the junction kept 11 bases outside the gene matches. Per germline, CDR1 SGHRS and CDR2 YFSETQ. The CDR3 covers 16 residues. The CDR3 region has the DNA TGCGCCAGCAGCGGCAAGGTAGCGGGGGGGCCCCATACGCAGTATTTT. Translated: CASSGKVAGGPHTQYF.

V gene TRBV2 combines with J gene TRBJ2-2; perhaps TRBD1 as D (5 bases). Trimming stripped 6 bases from V and 3 bases from J, with 23 bases between. The CDR3 covers 18 residues. CDR1 SNHLY and CDR2 FYNNEI come from the germline V gene. The CDR3 spells CASSSGGREIPYTGELFF. The CDR3, as DNA: TGTGCCAGCAGCTCAGGCGGCAGGGAAATTCCCTACACCGGGGAGCTGTTTTTT. Supplemented by reference TRBV2 and TRBJ2-2, the full variable domain reads EPEVTQTPSHQVTQMGQEVILRCVPISNHLYFYWYRQILGQKVEFLVSFYNNEISEKSEIFDDQFSVERPDGSNFTLKIRSTKLEDSAMYFCASSSGGREIPYTGELFFGEGSRLTVL.